The next 14 T cell receptor beta chains were all read from a single sample in a study of blood T cell repertoires in COVID-19. Libraries were prepared by immunoSEQ multiplex PCR; TCRdb keeps only in-frame clonotypes and omits some of them. The sample records 270,000 or so clones, roughly 80% being singletons. The sample comprised peripheral blood. The receptors shown here come from a woman aged 45-65 years who had recovered from COVID-19.

The chain links TRBV4-2 to TRBJ1-5; no firm D call. This CDR3 region has 13 residues. In germline, CDR1 is LGHNA, CDR2 YNFKEQ. The V gene lost 1 base and the J gene lost 2 bases, with 3 bases spanning the gap. The DNA for the CDR3 is TGTGCCAGCAGCCAAGTAGGCAATCAGCCCCAGCATTTT. It yields the protein CASSQVGNQPQHF.

This chain connects TRBV6-5 to TRBJ2-3; 8 nucleotides match TRBD2. Trimming removed 2 bases from V and 3 bases from J; junction bases left unmatched: 4. This CDR3 has 15 amino acids. Germline CDR1 and CDR2: MNHEY and SVGAGI. CDR3: CASSYEAGGTDTQYF. As DNA, the CDR3 is TGTGCCAGCAGTTACGAGGCGGGAGGAACAGATACGCAGTATTTT.

This clone was seen a single time. The chain employs TRBV7-9 and TRBJ2-1, with a possible D match to TRBD1 (6 bases). CDR3 size: 13 residues. The V end was cut by 5 bases, the J end by 8 bases, with 13 bases between. Per the germline V gene, CDR1 is SEHNR and CDR2 is FQNEAQ (reference sequence). This chain's CDR3 is CASSGTSSDEQFF. Written as DNA, the CDR3 is TGTGCCAGCAGCGGGACATCCTCAGATGAGCAGTTCTTC.

The CDR3 loop is CAWSLGRVGYGGEKLFF. CDR3 DNA: TGTGCCTGGAGTCTAGGGAGGGTGGGATACGGGGGTGAAAAACTGTTTTTT. The V and J genes are TRBV30 and TRBJ1-4; D possibly corresponds to TRBD1 (5 bases). CDR1 GTSNPN and CDR2 SVGIG come from the germline V gene (reference sequence). Between the trimmed V and J ends, which lost 2 bases and 7 bases, there was a span of 23 bases. The CDR3 runs to 17 residues.

This chain joins TRBV7-8 and TRBJ1-2; D is possibly TRBD1 (6 bases). Trimming left V 5 bases short and J 6 bases short, with 10 bases between. Germline CDR1 reads SGHVS; CDR2 reads FQNEAQ. The CDR3 extends over 12 amino acids. CDR3 nucleotide sequence: TGTGCCAGCAGCCGAGACAGGAATGGCTACACCTTC. Translation gives CASSRDRNGYTF.

The chain recombines TRBV3-1 (or the pseudogene TRBV3-2) with TRBJ2-1; 9 bases match TRBD2. CDR3 length: 17 residues. Germline V CDR1 and CDR2: LGHDT, YNNKEL (reference sequence). V was pared by 5 bases and J by 7 bases, with 15 bases of the junction left unmatched. Here the CDR3 reads CASSKYFVGLAGNEQFF. In DNA form, the CDR3 reads TGTGCCAGCAGCAAGTACTTTGTGGGACTAGCAGGGAATGAGCAGTTCTTC.

The chain joins TRBV29-1 to TRBJ2-1; TRBD1 matches 10 bases. The germline gives CDR1 SQVTM, CDR2 ANQGSEA. V gave up 7 bases and J gave up 9 bases; unmatched junction bases: 6. CDR3 size: 12 residues. The CDR3 spells CSAGRTGGEQFF. DNA of the CDR3: TGCAGCGCTGGGCGGACAGGGGGTGAGCAGTTCTTC.

The genes are TRBV3-1 (or the pseudogene TRBV3-2) and TRBJ1-5, with D unresolved. This CDR3 contains 13 residues. The V gene lost 5 bases and the J gene lost 5 bases, with 10 bases spanning the gap. Germline V lookup: CDR1 LGHDT, CDR2 YNNKEL (reference sequence). The CDR3 loop is CASSSGWYQPQHF. DNA for the CDR3: TGTGCCAGCAGCTCGGGGTGGTATCAGCCCCAGCATTTT.

The CDR3 DNA is TGTGCCAGCTCGGGAAGGGGGAATCAGCCCCAGCATTTT. It yields the protein CASSGRGNQPQHF. The chain carries TRBV18 and TRBJ1-5; D is possibly TRBD1 (6 bases). The CDR3 is 13 amino acids. Trimming took 6 bases from V and 4 from J, leaving 10 bases between them. Germline loops: CDR1 KGHSH, CDR2 LQKENI.

V usage is TRBV15 and J usage is TRBJ1-1; 7 bases agree with TRBD1. With V trimmed by 5 bases and J by 1 base, 4 bases remained unmatched. CDR3 length equals 14 residues. The germline CDR1 and CDR2 sequences are LNHNV and YYDKDF (reference sequence). This chain's CDR3 is CATSLGQPNTEAFF. DNA of the CDR3: TGTGCCACCAGCCTGGGACAGCCGAACACTGAAGCTTTCTTT.

The V and J genes are TRBV27 and TRBJ1-1; D is perhaps TRBD1 (5 bases). The germline V and J ends were trimmed by 6 bases and 1 base, with 15 bases remaining between them. CDR1 and CDR2 from the germline V gene are MNHEY and SMNVEV (reference sequence). The CDR3 is made up of 15 amino acids. The CDR3 sequence: CASRTGGSGNTEAFF. DNA of the CDR3: TGTGCCAGCAGGACGGGGGGGTCGGGGAACACTGAAGCTTTCTTT.

This clone was seen once. The chain joins TRBV2 to TRBJ2-3; 7 bases map to TRBD2. The CDR3 is 16 amino acids. V was clipped by 7 bases and J by 3 bases; unmatched bases: 13. CDR1 SNHLY and CDR2 FYNNEI come from the germline V gene. The CDR3 loop reads CASTWKASGATDTQYF. The CDR3 DNA is TGTGCCAGCACCTGGAAGGCTAGCGGTGCGACAGATACGCAGTATTTT.

The rearrangement joins TRBV4-3 to TRBJ2-5; perhaps TRBD2 as D (6 bases). The V and J ends lost 0 bases and 4 bases respectively, with 18 bases between them. The CDR3 covers 17 residues. The germline CDR1 and CDR2 sequences are LGHNA and YSLEER. The CDR3, as DNA: TGCGCCAGCAGCCAAGATGGGGTAGCGGCCGGGGGAGAGACCCAGTACTTC. Its protein product is CASSQDGVAAGGETQYF.

The CDR3 nucleotides are TGTGCCAGCAGCAGATCCCTTACAGGTCCTTTCACAGATACGCAGTATTTT. Its protein is CASSRSLTGPFTDTQYF. The rearrangement uses TRBV7-2 and TRBJ2-3; a possible D gene is TRBD1 (5 bases). Trimming removed 5 bases at V and 2 bases at J, with 20 bases between. The germline CDR1 and CDR2 sequences are SGHTA and FQGNSA. The CDR3 is 17 residues long.